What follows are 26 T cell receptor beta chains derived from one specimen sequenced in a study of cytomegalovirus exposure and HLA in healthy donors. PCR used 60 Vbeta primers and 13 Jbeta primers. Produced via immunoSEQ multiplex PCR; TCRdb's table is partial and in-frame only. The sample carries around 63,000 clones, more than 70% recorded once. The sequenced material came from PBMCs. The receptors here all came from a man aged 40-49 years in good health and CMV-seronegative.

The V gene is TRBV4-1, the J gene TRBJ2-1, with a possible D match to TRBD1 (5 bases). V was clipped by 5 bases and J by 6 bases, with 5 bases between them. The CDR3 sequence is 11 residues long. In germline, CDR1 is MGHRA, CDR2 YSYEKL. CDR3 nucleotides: TGCGCCAGCAGCGGGGCCAATGAGCAGTTCTTC. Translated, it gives CASSGANEQFF.

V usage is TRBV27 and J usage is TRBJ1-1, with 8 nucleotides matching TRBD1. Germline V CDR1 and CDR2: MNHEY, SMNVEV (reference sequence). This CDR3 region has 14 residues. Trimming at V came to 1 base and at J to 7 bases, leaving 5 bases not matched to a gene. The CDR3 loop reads CASSLLQGAGEAFF. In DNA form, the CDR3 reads TGTGCCAGCAGTTTATTGCAGGGGGCAGGTGAAGCTTTCTTT.

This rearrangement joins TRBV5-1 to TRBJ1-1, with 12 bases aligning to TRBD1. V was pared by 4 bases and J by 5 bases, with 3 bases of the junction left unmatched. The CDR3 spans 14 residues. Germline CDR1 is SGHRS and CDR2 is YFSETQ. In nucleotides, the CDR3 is TGCGCCAGCAGCCGGGACAGGGGGCAAACTGAAGCTTTCTTT. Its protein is CASSRDRGQTEAFF.

The CDR3 nucleotides read TGCGCCAGCAGCCAAGATACAGGACTAGCGGGAGGTCTCAGAGAGCAGTACTTC. It encodes CASSQDTGLAGGLREQYF. The chain couples TRBV4-1 to TRBJ2-7; 14 bases map to TRBD2. Germline CDR1 is MGHRA and CDR2 is YSYEKL. The CDR3 is 18 amino acids. Losses at the gene ends were 0 bases for V and 7 bases for J; bases not matched to a gene: 11.

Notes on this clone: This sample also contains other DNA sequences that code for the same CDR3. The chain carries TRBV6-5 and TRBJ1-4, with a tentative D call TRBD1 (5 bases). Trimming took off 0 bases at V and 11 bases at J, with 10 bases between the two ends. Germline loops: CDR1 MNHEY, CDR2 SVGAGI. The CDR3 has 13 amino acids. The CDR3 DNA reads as TGTGCCAGCAGTTACTCGAGCGGGGGTAAACTGTTTTTT. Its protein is CASSYSSGGKLFF.

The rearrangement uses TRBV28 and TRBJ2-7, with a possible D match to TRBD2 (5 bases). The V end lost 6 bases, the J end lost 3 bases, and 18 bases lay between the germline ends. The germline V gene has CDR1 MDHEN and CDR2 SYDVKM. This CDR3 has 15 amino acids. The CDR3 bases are TGTGCCAGCAGCATAGGGAGTCCGTCGATCTACGAGCAGTACTTC. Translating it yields CASSIGSPSIYEQYF.

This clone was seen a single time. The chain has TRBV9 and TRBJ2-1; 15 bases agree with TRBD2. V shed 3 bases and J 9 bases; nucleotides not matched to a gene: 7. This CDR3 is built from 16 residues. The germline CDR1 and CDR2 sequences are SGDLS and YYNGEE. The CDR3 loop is CASSAGLAGGPSEQFF. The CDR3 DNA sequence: TGTGCCAGCAGCGCCGGACTAGCGGGGGGGCCCAGTGAGCAGTTCTTC.

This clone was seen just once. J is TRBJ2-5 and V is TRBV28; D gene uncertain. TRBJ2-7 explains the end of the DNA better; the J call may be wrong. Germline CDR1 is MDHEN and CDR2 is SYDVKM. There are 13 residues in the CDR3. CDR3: CASSHTVGYEQYF. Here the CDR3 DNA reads TGTGCCAGCAGTCATACCGTGGGCTACGAGCAGTACTTC.

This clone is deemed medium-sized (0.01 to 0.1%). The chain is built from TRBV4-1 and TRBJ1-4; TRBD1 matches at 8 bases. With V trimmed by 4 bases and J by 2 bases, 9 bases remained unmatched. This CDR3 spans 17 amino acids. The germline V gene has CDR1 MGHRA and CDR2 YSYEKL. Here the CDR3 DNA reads TGCGCCAGCAGCCGTTCCCCAGGGGGCATCACTAATGAAAAACTGTTTTTT. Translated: CASSRSPGGITNEKLFF.

CDR3 DNA sequence: TGCGCCAGCAGCTTGGTGGGACAGGGGGCGCCGGGAAATGAAAAACTGTTTTTT. Residues: CASSLVGQGAPGNEKLFF. The chain is built from TRBV5-1 and TRBJ1-4; TRBD1 matches 12 bases. Germline CDR1 is SGHRS and CDR2 is YFSETQ. CDR3 length: 18 residues. Unmatched junction bases numbered 8, after V lost 0 bases and J lost 5 bases.

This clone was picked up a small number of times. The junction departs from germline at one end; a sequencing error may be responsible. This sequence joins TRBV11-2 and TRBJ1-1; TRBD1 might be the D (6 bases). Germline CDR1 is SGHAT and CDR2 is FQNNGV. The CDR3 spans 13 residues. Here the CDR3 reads CASSSRSQGMTYF. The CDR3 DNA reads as TGTGCCAGCAGCTCCCGATCACAGGGTATGACGTACTTT. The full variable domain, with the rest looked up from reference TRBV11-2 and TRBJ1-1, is EAGVAQSPRYKIIEKRQSVAFWCNPISGHATLYWYQQILGQGPKLLIQFQNNGVVDDSQLPKDRFSAERLKGVDSTLKIQPAKLEDSAVYLCASSSRSQGMTYFGQGTRLTVV.

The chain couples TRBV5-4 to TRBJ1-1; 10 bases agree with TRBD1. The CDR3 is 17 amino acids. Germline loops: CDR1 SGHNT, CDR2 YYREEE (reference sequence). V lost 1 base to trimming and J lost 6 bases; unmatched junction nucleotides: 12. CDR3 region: CASSLSQRQGANAEAFF. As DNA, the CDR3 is TGTGCCAGCAGCTTGAGTCAACGACAGGGGGCAAATGCTGAAGCTTTCTTT.

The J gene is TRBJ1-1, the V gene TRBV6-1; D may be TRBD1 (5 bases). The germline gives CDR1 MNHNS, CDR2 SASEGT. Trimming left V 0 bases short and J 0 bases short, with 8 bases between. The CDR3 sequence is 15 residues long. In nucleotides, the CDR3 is TGTGCCAGCAGTGAAGCCAGGGTCATGAACACTGAAGCTTTCTTT. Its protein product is CASSEARVMNTEAFF.

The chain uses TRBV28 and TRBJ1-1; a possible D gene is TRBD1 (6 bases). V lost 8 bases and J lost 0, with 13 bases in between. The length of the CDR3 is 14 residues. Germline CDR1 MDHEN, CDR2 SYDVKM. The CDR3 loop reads CASDSGQLNTEAFF. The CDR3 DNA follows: TGTGCCAGCGACTCGGGACAATTGAACACTGAAGCTTTCTTT. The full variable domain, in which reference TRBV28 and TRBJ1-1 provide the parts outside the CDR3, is DVKVTQSSRYLVKRTGEKVFLECVQDMDHENMFWYRQDPGLGLRLIYFSYDVKMKEKGDIPEGYSVSREKKERFSLILESASTNQTSMYLCASDSGQLNTEAFFGQGTRLTVV.

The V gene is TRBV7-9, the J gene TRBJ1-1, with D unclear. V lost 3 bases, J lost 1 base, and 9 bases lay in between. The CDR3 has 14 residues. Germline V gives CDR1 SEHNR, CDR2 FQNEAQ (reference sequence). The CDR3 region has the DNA TGTGCCAGCAGCTTTGATGGGCGGAACACTGAAGCTTTCTTT. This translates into CASSFDGRNTEAFF.

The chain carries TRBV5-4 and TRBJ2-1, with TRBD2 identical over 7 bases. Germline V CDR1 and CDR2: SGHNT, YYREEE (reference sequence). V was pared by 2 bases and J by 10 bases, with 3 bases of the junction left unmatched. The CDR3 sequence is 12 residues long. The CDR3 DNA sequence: TGTGCCAGCAGCTTCGCGGGACTAGAGCAGTTCTTC. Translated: CASSFAGLEQFF.

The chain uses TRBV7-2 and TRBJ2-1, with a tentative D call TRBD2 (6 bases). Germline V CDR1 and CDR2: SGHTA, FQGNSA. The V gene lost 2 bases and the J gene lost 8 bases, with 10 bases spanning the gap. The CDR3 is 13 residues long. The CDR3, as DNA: TGTGCCAGCAGCTTAATGGGACTGTATGAGCAGTTCTTC. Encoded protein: CASSLMGLYEQFF.

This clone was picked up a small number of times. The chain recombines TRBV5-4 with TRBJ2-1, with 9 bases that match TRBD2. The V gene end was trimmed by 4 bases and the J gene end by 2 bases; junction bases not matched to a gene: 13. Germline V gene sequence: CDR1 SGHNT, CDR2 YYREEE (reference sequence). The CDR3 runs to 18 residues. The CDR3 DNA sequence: TGTGCCAGCAGCCCCGGGGCTAGCGGGGTAGTAGCCTACAATGAGCAGTTCTTC. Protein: CASSPGASGVVAYNEQFF.

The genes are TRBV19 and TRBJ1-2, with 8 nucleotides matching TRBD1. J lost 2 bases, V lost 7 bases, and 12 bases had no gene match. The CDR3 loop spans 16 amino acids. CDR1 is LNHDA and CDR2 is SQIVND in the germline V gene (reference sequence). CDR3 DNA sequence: TGTGCCAGTAACCGCCGGGACAGGAAAAGGAACTATGGCTACACCTTC. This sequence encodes CASNRRDRKRNYGYTF.

The CDR3 reads CASSLGTGGMLSGELFF. CDR3 nucleotide sequence: TGTGCCAGCAGCTTGGGGACAGGGGGGATGTTAAGCGGGGAGCTGTTTTTT. The V gene is TRBV5-5, the J gene TRBJ2-2; 10 bases are shared with TRBD1. The germline CDR1 and CDR2 sequences are SGHKS and YYEKEE (reference sequence). With 0 bases clipped from V and 7 bases from J, the junction kept 9 bases outside the gene matches. The CDR3 contains 17 residues.

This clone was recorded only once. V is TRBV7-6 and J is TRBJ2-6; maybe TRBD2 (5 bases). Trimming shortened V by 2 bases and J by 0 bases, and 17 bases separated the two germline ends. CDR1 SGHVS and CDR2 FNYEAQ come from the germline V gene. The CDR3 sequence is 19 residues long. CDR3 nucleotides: TGTGCCAGCAGCTTATGGTCTAAGGGTCGGGACTCTGGGGCCAACGTCCTGACTTTC. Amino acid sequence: CASSLWSKGRDSGANVLTF.

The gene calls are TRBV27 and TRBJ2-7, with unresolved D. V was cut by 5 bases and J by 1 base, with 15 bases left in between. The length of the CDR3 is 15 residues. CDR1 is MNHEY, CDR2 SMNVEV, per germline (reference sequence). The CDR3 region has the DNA TGTGCCAGCAGTCCCGGGTCCCTTGGGTCCTACGAGCAGTACTTC. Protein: CASSPGSLGSYEQYF.

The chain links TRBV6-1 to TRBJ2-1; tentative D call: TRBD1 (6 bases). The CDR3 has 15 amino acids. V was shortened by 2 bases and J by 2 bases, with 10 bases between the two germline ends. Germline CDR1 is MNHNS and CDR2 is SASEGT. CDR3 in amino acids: CASSERGSAYNEQFF. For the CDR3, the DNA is TGTGCCAGCAGTGAAAGGGGGTCGGCCTACAATGAGCAGTTCTTC.

The CDR3 nucleotides read TGTGCCAGCAGTGACGGCGCAGGGGGACTCAATGAGCAGTTCTTC. As protein: CASSDGAGGLNEQFF. J is TRBJ2-1 and V is TRBV6-4, with D tentatively TRBD1 (7 bases). Trimming cost V 2 bases and J 6 bases, with 14 bases left between them. Germline-derived CDR1 and CDR2 are MRHNA and SNTAGT. The length of the CDR3 is 15 residues.

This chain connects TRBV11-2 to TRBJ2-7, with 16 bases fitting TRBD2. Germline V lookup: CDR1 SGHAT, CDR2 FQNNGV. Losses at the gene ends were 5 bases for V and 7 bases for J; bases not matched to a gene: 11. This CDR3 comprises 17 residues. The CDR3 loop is CASSLGTSGRVQLEQYF. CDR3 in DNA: TGTGCCAGCAGCCTAGGGACTAGCGGGAGGGTCCAATTGGAGCAGTACTTC.

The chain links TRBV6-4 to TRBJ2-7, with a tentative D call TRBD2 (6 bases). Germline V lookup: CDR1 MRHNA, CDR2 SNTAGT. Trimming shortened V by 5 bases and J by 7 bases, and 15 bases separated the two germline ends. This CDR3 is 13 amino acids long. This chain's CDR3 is CASSRTGRGEQYF. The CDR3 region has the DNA TGTGCCAGCAGTAGGACTGGTCGGGGGGAGCAGTACTTC.